The rows below give T cell receptor beta chains drawn from one sample of a study of T cell repertoires in cytomegalovirus infection. Each CDR3 protein gets one entry after TCRdb re-called the reads with MiXCR. Found here are 150,000 to 200,000 distinct CDR3 sequences, approximately 20% of them singletons; the top ten hold roughly 2.9%. Sequencing was done on a sample of PBMCs. The receptors here all came from a human donor in good health (CMV status not recorded). Some clones in this sample may be carry-over from other donors' samples. CDR3s include the opening cysteine and the closing phenylalanine or tryptophan. The D gene is left open where the match is weak. A row's size may be missing; if present it is once, few, many or a size class.

v_call: TRBV11-2
cdr3_length: 14
clone_size: .
j_call: TRBJ2-1
d_call: .
cdr3_nt: TGTGCCAGCAGCTCGCTAGGGGCGGTCGGTGAGCAGTTCTTC
cdr3_aa: CASSSLGAVGEQFF

v_call: TRBV12-3/TRBV12-4
cdr3_length: 13
clone_size: few
j_call: TRBJ2-7
d_call: TRBD1
cdr3_nt: TGTGCCACCAGCCCGGGACAGCACTACGAGCAGTACTTC
cdr3_aa: CATSPGQHYEQYF

v_call: TRBV12-3/TRBV12-4
cdr3_length: 14
clone_size: few
j_call: TRBJ1-6
d_call: .
cdr3_nt: TGTGCCAGCAGTTTAGCCGTCAGGGAGTCACCCCTCCACTTT
cdr3_aa: CASSLAVRESPLHF

v_call: TRBV12-3/TRBV12-4
cdr3_length: 19
clone_size: many
j_call: TRBJ1-5
d_call: .
cdr3_nt: TGTGCCAGCAGTTTAATGGCAGGGTTATTCCGATATAGCAATCAGCCCCAGCATTTT
cdr3_aa: CASSLMAGLFRYSNQPQHF

v_call: TRBV12-5
cdr3_length: 16
clone_size: few
j_call: TRBJ2-2
d_call: TRBD2
cdr3_nt: TGTGCTAGTGTCCCGACTAGCGGGAGAGGCACCGGGGAGCTGTTTTTT
cdr3_aa: CASVPTSGRGTGELFF

v_call: TRBV18
cdr3_length: 12
clone_size: .
j_call: TRBJ1-2
d_call: .
cdr3_nt: TGTGCCAGCTCACCAGTACCGGGACAAAACACCTTC
cdr3_aa: CASSPVPGQNTF

v_call: TRBV29-1
cdr3_length: 13
clone_size: many
j_call: TRBJ1-2
d_call: .
cdr3_nt: TGCAGCGTTGCCGGGGGGCTTAACTATGGCTACACCTTC
cdr3_aa: CSVAGGLNYGYTF

v_call: TRBV12-3/TRBV12-4
cdr3_length: 17
clone_size: many
j_call: TRBJ1-3
d_call: .
cdr3_nt: TGTGCCAGCAGTTTGGGATCCGTCGTATTCTCTGGAAACACCATATATTTT
cdr3_aa: CASSLGSVVFSGNTIYF

v_call: TRBV28
cdr3_length: 15
clone_size: .
j_call: TRBJ2-5
d_call: .
cdr3_nt: TGTGCCAGGAGCCCCACGGACTTACCCGGAGAGACCCAGTACTTC
cdr3_aa: CARSPTDLPGETQYF

v_call: TRBV7-9
cdr3_length: 15
clone_size: .
j_call: TRBJ2-3
d_call: TRBD2
cdr3_nt: TGTGCCAGCAAACCCCCTAGCGGGCGCACAGATACGCAGTATTTT
cdr3_aa: CASKPPSGRTDTQYF

v_call: TRBV13
cdr3_length: 15
clone_size: .
j_call: TRBJ2-7
d_call: TRBD1
cdr3_nt: TGTGCCAGCAGCTTATCCCTTCGACAGGGCGCCGAGCAGTACTTC
cdr3_aa: CASSLSLRQGAEQYF

v_call: TRBV7-2
cdr3_length: 16
clone_size: many
j_call: TRBJ1-2
d_call: .
cdr3_nt: TGTGCCAGCAGCTTAATATGGCGGGGAGCTAACTATGGCTACACCTTC
cdr3_aa: CASSLIWRGANYGYTF

v_call: TRBV6-2/TRBV6-3
cdr3_length: 13
clone_size: .
j_call: TRBJ2-7
d_call: .
cdr3_nt: TGTGCCAGCAGACCCACAGGGTCCTACGAGCAGTACTTC
cdr3_aa: CASRPTGSYEQYF

v_call: TRBV28
cdr3_length: 15
clone_size: few
j_call: TRBJ2-7
d_call: .
cdr3_nt: TGTGCCACCTCCCTTTGGGGGGATTTTTTCTACGAGCAGTACTTC
cdr3_aa: CATSLWGDFFYEQYF

v_call: TRBV7-9
cdr3_length: 14
clone_size: many
j_call: TRBJ2-7
d_call: .
cdr3_nt: TGTGCCAGCAGCCCCAAAGACACCGAATACGAGCAGTACTTC
cdr3_aa: CASSPKDTEYEQYF

v_call: TRBV7-3
cdr3_length: 17
clone_size: .
j_call: TRBJ1-5
d_call: .
cdr3_nt: TGTGCCAGCAGCTTAAATTCGGCTAGGGGTAGCAATCAGCCCCAGCATTTT
cdr3_aa: CASSLNSARGSNQPQHF

v_call: TRBV11-2
cdr3_length: 15
clone_size: .
j_call: TRBJ1-5
d_call: .
cdr3_nt: TGTGCCAGCAGCCCTACGTGGGGTAGCAATCAGCCCCAGCATTTT
cdr3_aa: CASSPTWGSNQPQHF

v_call: TRBV9
cdr3_length: 15
clone_size: .
j_call: TRBJ1-6
d_call: TRBD1
cdr3_nt: TGTGCCAGCAGCGTCACAGGGGACTATAATTCACCCCTCCACTTT
cdr3_aa: CASSVTGDYNSPLHF

v_call: TRBV5-4
cdr3_length: 13
clone_size: .
j_call: TRBJ2-1
d_call: .
cdr3_nt: TGTGCCAGCAGGGTTGCGAGTTTCAATGAGCAGTTCTTC
cdr3_aa: CASRVASFNEQFF

v_call: TRBV25-1
cdr3_length: 12
clone_size: .
j_call: TRBJ2-7
d_call: .
cdr3_nt: TGTGCCAGCAGTCTGACAGTGTACGAGCAGTACTTC
cdr3_aa: CASSLTVYEQYF

v_call: TRBV6-5
cdr3_length: 16
clone_size: many
j_call: TRBJ2-7
d_call: TRBD1
cdr3_nt: TGTGCCAGCAGTTACGCTCGGACAGGGGATGGGTACGAGCAGTACTTC
cdr3_aa: CASSYARTGDGYEQYF

v_call: TRBV7-2
cdr3_length: 16
clone_size: many
j_call: TRBJ2-2
d_call: TRBD2
cdr3_nt: TGTGCCAGCACCCAATCCGCTCTAGCGGGGACCGGGGAGCTGTTTTTT
cdr3_aa: CASTQSALAGTGELFF

v_call: TRBV18
cdr3_length: 16
clone_size: many
j_call: TRBJ2-7
d_call: TRBD1
cdr3_nt: TGTGCCAGCTCACCACTACCCACAGGGGGCCAGTACGAGCAGTACTTC
cdr3_aa: CASSPLPTGGQYEQYF

v_call: TRBV28
cdr3_length: 15
clone_size: .
j_call: TRBJ2-1
d_call: TRBD2
cdr3_nt: TGTGCCAGTGAGGATGGGCTAGCGGGAGTGGGTGAGCAGTTCTTC
cdr3_aa: CASEDGLAGVGEQFF

v_call: TRBV11-3
cdr3_length: 16
clone_size: .
j_call: TRBJ1-5
d_call: .
cdr3_nt: TGTGCCAGCAGCGGACCGGGACACTCTACCAATCAGCCCCAGCATTTT
cdr3_aa: CASSGPGHSTNQPQHF

v_call: TRBV20-1
cdr3_length: 11
clone_size: .
j_call: TRBJ1-3
d_call: .
cdr3_nt: TGCAGCCCCATTTCTGGAAACATCATATATTTT
cdr3_aa: CSPISGNIIYF

v_call: TRBV5-1
cdr3_length: 15
clone_size: .
j_call: TRBJ2-7
d_call: TRBD1
cdr3_nt: TGCGCCAGCAGCTTGCCACAGGGGGCTTCCGGCGAGCAGTACTTC
cdr3_aa: CASSLPQGASGEQYF

v_call: TRBV19
cdr3_length: 13
clone_size: .
j_call: TRBJ1-2
d_call: .
cdr3_nt: TGTGCCAGTAGTATCGGTGGAAACTATGGCTACACCTTC
cdr3_aa: CASSIGGNYGYTF

v_call: TRBV27
cdr3_length: 13
clone_size: few
j_call: TRBJ2-3
d_call: .
cdr3_nt: TGTGCCAGCTGGCCCGAGGTTGCAGATACGCAGTATTTT
cdr3_aa: CASWPEVADTQYF

v_call: TRBV12-3/TRBV12-4
cdr3_length: 13
clone_size: few
j_call: TRBJ1-6
d_call: .
cdr3_nt: TGTGCCAGCAACGCTCGAGGTGGGGCACCCCTCCACTTT
cdr3_aa: CASNARGGAPLHF

v_call: TRBV7-6
cdr3_length: 15
clone_size: .
j_call: TRBJ1-3
d_call: .
cdr3_nt: TGTGCCAGCAGCTTAGGCCCCTCCTCTGGAAACACCATATATTTT
cdr3_aa: CASSLGPSSGNTIYF

v_call: TRBV27
cdr3_length: 15
clone_size: few
j_call: TRBJ1-5
d_call: TRBD1
cdr3_nt: TGTGCCAGCAGTCCGTGGACAGGGTTTGGTCAGCCCCAGCATTTT
cdr3_aa: CASSPWTGFGQPQHF

v_call: TRBV7-2
cdr3_length: 15
clone_size: many
j_call: TRBJ1-2
d_call: .
cdr3_nt: TGTGCCAGCAGCTCTCAGCCGGGACTGGGGGTTGGCTACACCTTC
cdr3_aa: CASSSQPGLGVGYTF

v_call: TRBV12-5
cdr3_length: 14
clone_size: .
j_call: TRBJ2-3
d_call: TRBD1
cdr3_nt: TGTGCTAGTGGCCATGGACAGGCGACAGATACGCAGTATTTT
cdr3_aa: CASGHGQATDTQYF

v_call: TRBV6-1
cdr3_length: 15
clone_size: few
j_call: TRBJ2-3
d_call: TRBD2
cdr3_nt: TGTGCCAGTTCCTTAGCGGGAGCGGTGGCAGATACGCAGTATTTT
cdr3_aa: CASSLAGAVADTQYF

v_call: TRBV5-4
cdr3_length: 14
clone_size: many
j_call: TRBJ1-6
d_call: TRBD1
cdr3_nt: TGTGCCAGCAGACCCGGGACAGTTAATTCACCCCTCCACTTT
cdr3_aa: CASRPGTVNSPLHF

v_call: TRBV28
cdr3_length: 14
clone_size: few
j_call: TRBJ1-1
d_call: .
cdr3_nt: TGTGCCAGCAGTTTACAGGGAGGTGGCACTGAAGCTTTCTTT
cdr3_aa: CASSLQGGGTEAFF

v_call: TRBV28
cdr3_length: 15
clone_size: many
j_call: TRBJ1-4
d_call: TRBD1
cdr3_nt: TGTGCCAGCAGCAGACCGGGACAGGGTAATGAAAAACTGTTTTTT
cdr3_aa: CASSRPGQGNEKLFF

v_call: TRBV12-3/TRBV12-4
cdr3_length: 14
clone_size: .
j_call: TRBJ2-5
d_call: .
cdr3_nt: TGTGCCAGCAGATTTACCGGGGGCCAAGAGACCCAGTACTTC
cdr3_aa: CASRFTGGQETQYF

v_call: TRBV11-2
cdr3_length: 13
clone_size: few
j_call: TRBJ1-4
d_call: .
cdr3_nt: TGTGCCAGCAGCTTTTTCCGGGGTGAAAAACTGTTTTTT
cdr3_aa: CASSFFRGEKLFF

v_call: TRBV20-1
cdr3_length: 12
clone_size: few
j_call: TRBJ1-4
d_call: .
cdr3_nt: TGCAGTGCTATGGTGGGAGTCGAAAAACTGTTTTTT
cdr3_aa: CSAMVGVEKLFF

v_call: TRBV5-1
cdr3_length: 16
clone_size: .
j_call: TRBJ2-1
d_call: .
cdr3_nt: TGCGCCAGCAGCGGGGGCGGGGGAGCCTCCTACAATGAGCAGTTCTTC
cdr3_aa: CASSGGGGASYNEQFF

v_call: TRBV14
cdr3_length: 14
clone_size: few
j_call: TRBJ2-3
d_call: .
cdr3_nt: TGTGCCAGCAGCCAAGACAGGGTCACAGATACGCAGTATTTT
cdr3_aa: CASSQDRVTDTQYF

v_call: TRBV19
cdr3_length: 16
clone_size: .
j_call: TRBJ2-3
d_call: .
cdr3_nt: TGTGCCAGTAGTGTGGGTCGGGCGTCTAATAGAGATACGCAGTATTTT
cdr3_aa: CASSVGRASNRDTQYF

v_call: TRBV7-2
cdr3_length: 21
clone_size: many
j_call: TRBJ2-2
d_call: .
cdr3_nt: TGTGCCAGCAGCTTAAAAGGGCAGGGGGGTATAGGGTCCGAGAACACCGGGGAGCTGTTTTTT
cdr3_aa: CASSLKGQGGIGSENTGELFF

v_call: TRBV15
cdr3_length: 16
clone_size: .
j_call: TRBJ2-7
d_call: TRBD1
cdr3_nt: TGTGCCACCAGCAGGGAGCGGACAGGGGCCTCCTACGAGCAGTACTTC
cdr3_aa: CATSRERTGASYEQYF

v_call: TRBV7-9
cdr3_length: 15
clone_size: many
j_call: TRBJ2-3
d_call: .
cdr3_nt: TGTGCCAGCATCCAGGAGGACAGAGTAGGGGATACGCAGTATTTT
cdr3_aa: CASIQEDRVGDTQYF

v_call: TRBV2
cdr3_length: 11
clone_size: many
j_call: TRBJ1-1
d_call: .
cdr3_nt: TGTGCCAGCAGGGGGTACTTTGAAGCTTTCTTT
cdr3_aa: CASRGYFEAFF

v_call: TRBV7-9
cdr3_length: 12
clone_size: many
j_call: TRBJ1-1
d_call: .
cdr3_nt: TGTGCCAGCAGCTTTTCCGTCACTGAAGCTTTCTTT
cdr3_aa: CASSFSVTEAFF

v_call: TRBV7-3
cdr3_length: 16
clone_size: .
j_call: TRBJ2-3
d_call: .
cdr3_nt: TGTCCCAGCAGCCCGCATTCGGGGTCAGGGGCAGATACGCAGTATTTT
cdr3_aa: CPSSPHSGSGADTQYF

v_call: TRBV7-2
cdr3_length: 11
clone_size: few
j_call: TRBJ2-1
d_call: .
cdr3_nt: TGTGCCAGCAGCTTAACCCATGAGCAGTTCTTC
cdr3_aa: CASSLTHEQFF